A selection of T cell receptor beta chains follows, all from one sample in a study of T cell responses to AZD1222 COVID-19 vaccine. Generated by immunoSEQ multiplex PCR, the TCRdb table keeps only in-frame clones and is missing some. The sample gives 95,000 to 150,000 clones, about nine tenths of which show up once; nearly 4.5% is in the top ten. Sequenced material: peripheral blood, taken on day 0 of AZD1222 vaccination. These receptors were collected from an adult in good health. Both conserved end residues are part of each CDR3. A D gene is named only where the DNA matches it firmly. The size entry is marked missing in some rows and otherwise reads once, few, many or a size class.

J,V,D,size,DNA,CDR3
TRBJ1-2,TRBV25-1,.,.,TGTGCCAGCAGTGAACAAGGAGGGAGTGGCTACACCTTC,CASSEQGGSGYTF
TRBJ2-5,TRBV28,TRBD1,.,TGTGCCAGCAGAGCAGGGACAGCCCCGGAGACCCAGTACTTC,CASRAGTAPETQYF
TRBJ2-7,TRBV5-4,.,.,TGTGCCAGCAGCTTGGAGGACTATCCTGGCGAGCAGTACTTC,CASSLEDYPGEQYF
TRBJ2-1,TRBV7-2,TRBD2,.,TGTGCCAGCAGCTTAGCGCGGGGGGCCTACAATGAGCAGTTCTTC,CASSLARGAYNEQFF
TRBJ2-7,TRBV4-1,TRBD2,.,TGCGCCAGCAGCCAAGAATGGGCTAGCGGGAGAGGTTCCGAGCAGTACTTC,CASSQEWASGRGSEQYF
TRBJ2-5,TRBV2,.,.,TGTGCCAGCAGGCAGGGGGGGGCCGGAGAGACCCAGTACTTC,CASRQGGAGETQYF
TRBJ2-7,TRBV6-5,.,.,TGTGCCAGCAGTCCTTGGGGCAGCTACGAGCAGTACTTC,CASSPWGSYEQYF
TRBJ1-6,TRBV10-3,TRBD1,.,TGTGCCATCAGTGCCCCCGGGACAGGGGATTTTAATTCACCCCTCCACTTT,CAISAPGTGDFNSPLHF
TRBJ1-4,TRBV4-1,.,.,TGCGCCAGCAGCGCCAGGGTAACTAATGAAAAACTGTTTTTT,CASSARVTNEKLFF
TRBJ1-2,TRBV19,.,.,TGTGCCAGTAGCCCCGGCGGGCACTATGGCTACACCTTC,CASSPGGHYGYTF
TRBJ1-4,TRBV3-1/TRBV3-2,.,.,TGTGCCAGCAGCCCAATGACGGATGAAAAACTGTTTTTT,CASSPMTDEKLFF
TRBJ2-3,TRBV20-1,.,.,TGCAGTGCTATGGGAACCGATACGCAGTATTTT,CSAMGTDTQYF
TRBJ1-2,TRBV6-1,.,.,TGTGCCAGCAGTGAAGCGCCCGACGGGGCCCGAGGAGGCTACACCTTC,CASSEAPDGARGGYTF
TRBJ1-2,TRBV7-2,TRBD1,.,TGTGCCAGCAGTCGGACAGGGGGCTTAAGCGGCTACACCTTC,CASSRTGGLSGYTF
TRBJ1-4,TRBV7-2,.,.,TGTGCCAGCAGCGCCCGCCCGGGGGGAGGGGAAAAACTGTTTTTT,CASSARPGGGEKLFF
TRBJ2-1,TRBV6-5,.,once,TGTGCCAGCAAGCCACGACCCGAATACAATGAGCAGTTCTTC,CASKPRPEYNEQFF
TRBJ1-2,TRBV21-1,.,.,TGTGCCAGCAGCAAAGGGCGGCCGGGCGTCTATGGCTACACCTTC,CASSKGRPGVYGYTF
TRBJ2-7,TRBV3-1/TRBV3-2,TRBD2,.,TGTGCCAGCAGTGGGGGGGGAAGCCAGGACTTC,CASSGGGSQDF
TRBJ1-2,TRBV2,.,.,TGTGCCAGCAGTGAAACTGCCAATGGCTACACCTTC,CASSETANGYTF
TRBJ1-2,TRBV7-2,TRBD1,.,TGTGCCAGCAGCTCCTCACAGGGGGCCTATGGCTACACCTTC,CASSSSQGAYGYTF
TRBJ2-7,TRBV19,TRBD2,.,TGTGCCAGTAGTATGGCAGGGACTAGCAACGAGCAGTACTTC,CASSMAGTSNEQYF
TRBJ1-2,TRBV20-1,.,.,TGCAGTGCTAGAGTCCAGTTAGCCTACACCTTC,CSARVQLAYTF
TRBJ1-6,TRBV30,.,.,TGTGCCTGGAGACAGGGTGCCTCCTATAATTCACCCCTCCACTTT,CAWRQGASYNSPLHF
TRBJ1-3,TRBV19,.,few,TGTGCCAGTCACAGGCACTCTGGAAACACCATATATTTT,CASHRHSGNTIYF
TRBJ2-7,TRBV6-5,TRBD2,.,TGTGCCAGCAGTAGGGGTAGCGGGAGAGGTTACGAGCAGTACTTC,CASSRGSGRGYEQYF
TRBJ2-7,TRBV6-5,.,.,TGTGCCAGCAGTTACCTGGAACGGCAGTACTTC,CASSYLERQYF
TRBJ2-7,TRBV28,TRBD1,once,TGTGCCAGCAGTCTTTGGGACAGGCGGTCCTACGAGCAGTACTTC,CASSLWDRRSYEQYF
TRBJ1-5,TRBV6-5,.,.,TGTGCCAGCAGTTATCGTGCGGGGGCTAGCAATCAGCCCCAGCATTTT,CASSYRAGASNQPQHF
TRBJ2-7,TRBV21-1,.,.,TGTGCCAGCATCCTAAGGGCTAGCGGGGATTCCTACGAGCAGTACTTC,CASILRASGDSYEQYF
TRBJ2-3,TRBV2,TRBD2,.,TGTGCCAGCAGAGCCAGGACTAGCGGGGGGGCAGATACGCAGTATTTT,CASRARTSGGADTQYF
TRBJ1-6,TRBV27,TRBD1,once,TGTGCCAGCAGTTTAGACAGGGTCGTTTCACCCCTCCACTTT,CASSLDRVVSPLHF
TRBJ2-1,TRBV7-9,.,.,TGTGCCAGCAGCTTAGTTGTGGGAGTCAATGAGCAGTTCTTC,CASSLVVGVNEQFF
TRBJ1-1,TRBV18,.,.,TGTGCCAGCTCCCCTCTTGGGAGCACTGAAGCTTTCTTT,CASSPLGSTEAFF
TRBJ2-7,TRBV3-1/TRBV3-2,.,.,TGTGCCAGCAGCCAACTGGAGGGTGACTACGAGCAGTACTTC,CASSQLEGDYEQYF
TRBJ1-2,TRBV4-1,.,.,TGCGCCAGCAGCCAAGATAAGGGTTATGGCTACACCTTC,CASSQDKGYGYTF
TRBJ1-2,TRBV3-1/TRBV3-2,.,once,TGTGCCAGCAGCCTCTTCCTCGCCGGAGAAGGCTACACCTTC,CASSLFLAGEGYTF
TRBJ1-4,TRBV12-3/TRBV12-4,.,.,TGTGCCAGCAGTTTAAATGTCCGCGAAAAACTGTTTTTT,CASSLNVREKLFF
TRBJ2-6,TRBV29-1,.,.,TGCAGCGTTAAGGATTTCCAAGTGTCAGGGAGGCACCCCTCTGGGGCCAACGTCCTGACTTTC,CSVKDFQVSGRHPSGANVLTF
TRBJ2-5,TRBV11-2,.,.,TGTGCCAGCAGCTTAGGGCAAGGAGAGACCCAGTACTTC,CASSLGQGETQYF
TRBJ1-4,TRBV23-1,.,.,TGCGCCAGCAGTCAAGAAAACGGACGGATGGGGGAGAGGAAACTGTTTTTT,CASSQENGRMGERKLFF
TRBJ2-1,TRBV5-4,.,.,TGTGCCAGCAGCCTGGGGTATGAGCAGTTCTTC,CASSLGYEQFF
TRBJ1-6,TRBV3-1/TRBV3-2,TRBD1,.,TGTGCCAGCAGGGGGACAGGTGGCAATTCACCCCTCCACTTT,CASRGTGGNSPLHF
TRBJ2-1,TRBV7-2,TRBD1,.,TGTGCCAGCAGCTTATCTACAGGGGGCACGTCGCAACGGCAGTTCTTC,CASSLSTGGTSQRQFF
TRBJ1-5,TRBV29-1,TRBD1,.,TGCAGCGCAACAAGTCAGGGGCAGGGGGCCCAGCATTTT,CSATSQGQGAQHF
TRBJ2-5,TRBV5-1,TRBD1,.,TGCGCCAGCAGCTTGGGAGGACAGACAGGGCAAGAGACCCAGTACTTC,CASSLGGQTGQETQYF
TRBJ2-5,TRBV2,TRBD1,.,TGTGCCAGCCAGTGGAAGGGGGCGCGTTCGGAGACCCAGTACTTC,CASQWKGARSETQYF
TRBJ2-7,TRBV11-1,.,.,TGTGCCAGCAGCTTGGGGGCCGAGAAGGGTTACGAGCAGTACTTC,CASSLGAEKGYEQYF
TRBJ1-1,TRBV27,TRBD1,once,TGTGCCAGACGGACAGGGGAGAACACTGAAGCTTTCTTT,CARRTGENTEAFF
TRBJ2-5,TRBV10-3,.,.,TGTGCCATCAGTATCAAAACAGGGATAGAGACCCAGTACTTC,CAISIKTGIETQYF
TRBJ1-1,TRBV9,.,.,TGTGCCAGCAGCCCGGACACAGCCTGGGCTTTCTTT,CASSPDTAWAFF
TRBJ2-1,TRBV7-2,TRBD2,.,TGTGCCAGCAGCCTCTTAGCGGGGGCCACTAACAATGAGCAGTTCTTC,CASSLLAGATNNEQFF
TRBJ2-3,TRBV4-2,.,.,TGTGCCAGCAGCCAAGATAGGGGGGATACGCAGTATTTT,CASSQDRGDTQYF
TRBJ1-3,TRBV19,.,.,TGTGCCAGTAGGTCTGGAAACACCATATATTTT,CASRSGNTIYF